One and the same sample provided the 10 T cell receptor beta chains below, sequenced in a study of T cells in Graves' hyperthyroidism and ophthalmopathy (dated by TCRdb to the late 2010s). Library method: multiplex PCR. The run used an Illumina HiSeq 2000. Amplification of TCR beta CDR3 regions was carried out from RNA transcripts. A first-round RT-PCR of the TCR CDR3 used the HTBI primer set with the Qiagen OneStep RT-PCR kit. The public reads were run again by TCRdb, first through fastp at Q25 and then through MiXCR, and only productive beta chains were kept. Under each unique CDR3 protein, matching rows form one entry showing the most common genes and DNA. The sample includes 650,000 to 750,000 distinct CDR3 sequences, with around 15% observed a single time. 9.5% to 13% of the sample goes to the ten largest clones. Sequenced input: blood. The receptors come from a young woman with Graves' hyperthyroidism.

Only a few counts were recorded for this clonotype. One base away lies a much larger clone, so this may be a sequencing read error. The chain joins TRBV28 to TRBJ1-4; D possibly corresponds to TRBD1 (5 bases). Germline V CDR1 and CDR2: MDHEN, SYDVKM. The CDR3 totals 13 residues. The CDR3 sequence: CAGRWGRGEKLFF. The CDR3 coding sequence is TGTGCCGGCAGGTGGGGGAGAGGTGAAAAACTGTTTTTT.

This clonotype has ten or more counts. This chain joins TRBV28 and TRBJ2-1; 10 positions agree with TRBD2. The CDR3 runs to 17 residues. The V gene's germline CDR1 is MDHEN and CDR2 SYDVKM. V lost 6 bases to trimming and J lost 3 bases; unmatched junction nucleotides: 11. CDR3: CASSPKVTSGYYNEQFF. For the CDR3, the DNA is TGTGCCAGCAGCCCTAAGGTGACTAGCGGGTACTACAATGAGCAGTTCTTC.

This clonotype was counted ten times or more. The chain employs TRBV5-1 and TRBJ2-2, with TRBD2 identical over 8 bases. Germline CDR1 and CDR2: SGHRS and YFSETQ. The CDR3 loop spans 16 amino acids. Trimming took 2 bases from V and 4 from J; bases not matched to a gene: 7. CDR3 sequence reads: CASSLRAGVATGELFF. The CDR3 region has the DNA TGCGCCAGCAGCTTACGAGCGGGAGTGGCCACCGGGGAGCTGTTTTTT.

A note on this clonotype: Since a much larger clone is just one base distant, this may be a read error. J is TRBJ2-5 and V is TRBV3-1; 8 bases are a match to TRBD1. CDR1 and CDR2 from the germline V gene are LGHDT and YNNKEL (reference sequence). V trimming: 4 bases; J trimming: 7 bases; junction bases outside the gene matches: 8. The CDR3 runs to 14 residues. The CDR3 DNA follows: TGTGCCAGCAGCCCGGACAGGGCCGTAGGGACCCAGTACTTC. It yields the protein CASSPDRAVGTQYF.

The sample holds many counts of this clonotype. The chain has TRBV12-3 or TRBV12-4 and TRBJ2-2; perhaps TRBD2 as D (6 bases). The V end lost 5 bases, the J end lost 5 bases, and 15 bases lay between the germline ends. The CDR3 extends over 15 amino acids. The CDR3 region is CASSTGTRGTGELFF. The DNA for the CDR3 is TGTGCCAGCAGTACCGGGACCCGGGGGACCGGGGAGCTGTTTTTT.

The J gene is TRBJ2-7, the V gene TRBV10-3; TRBD1 matches at 12 bases. Germline V gene data show CDR1 as ENHRY and CDR2 as SYGVKD. The V and J ends lost 6 bases and 5 bases, in that order; junction bases with no gene match: 2. The CDR3 runs 13 residues. Here the CDR3 DNA reads TGTGCCATCAGCGGGACAGGGGGCCACGAGCAGTACTTC. It specifies CAISGTGGHEQYF.

This clonotype was seen only a few times. The gene calls are TRBV6-4 and TRBJ1-6; possible D gene TRBD1, 6 bases. Germline V lookup: CDR1 MRHNA, CDR2 SNTAGT. CDR3 length: 15 residues. V was trimmed by 6 bases and J by 0 bases, leaving 9 bases between them. The CDR3 region has the DNA TGTGCCAGCAGAGAGGACAGCTCCTATAATTCACCCCTCCACTTT. This gives the protein CASREDSSYNSPLHF.

This clonotype was picked up many times. The chain carries TRBV2 and TRBJ2-3; TRBD1 agrees at 12 bases. The CDR3 contains 16 residues. With 8 bases clipped from V and 4 bases from J, the junction kept 10 bases outside the gene matches. Germline values: CDR1 SNHLY, CDR2 FYNNEI. The CDR3 protein is CASVLGTGGEADTQYF. The DNA for the CDR3 is TGTGCCAGCGTCCTCGGGACAGGGGGCGAGGCAGATACGCAGTATTTT.

V is TRBV20-1 and J is TRBJ2-4, with D maybe TRBD2 (6 bases). The CDR3 loop spans 13 amino acids. Germline CDR1 and CDR2: DFQATT and SNEGSKA (reference sequence). V lost 7 bases to trimming and J lost 0 bases, with 10 bases between them. CDR3 coding DNA: TGCAGTGTTCCGGGACTAGCCAAAAACATTCAGTACTTC. Its protein product is CSVPGLAKNIQYF.

This clonotype appeared a few times. The chain couples TRBV12-3 or TRBV12-4 to TRBJ2-1; 14 bases line up with TRBD2. CDR3 length: 15 amino acids. V was clipped by 6 bases and J by 9 bases; unmatched bases: 7. The CDR3 region is CASRPQTSGRGEQFF. The CDR3 nucleotides read TGTGCCAGCAGACCCCAGACTAGCGGGAGGGGTGAGCAGTTCTTC.